Reported below is one T cell receptor beta chain. The antigen is not known. This sample stems from a study of cytomegalovirus exposure and HLA in healthy donors. Study findings and constraints: With further analysis later on, most CMV-associated TCR beta chains appeared HLA-restricted. More than 15,000 TCR beta sequences were associated with HLA alleles at 0.05 false discovery rate in a later analysis.

In the PCR, 60 Vbeta and 13 Jbeta primers were used. TCRdb's copy holds only in-frame clones and misses some; the assay was immunoSEQ multiplex PCR. The sample records 150,000 to 200,000 clones, roughly 88% being singletons. Trimming stripped 6 bases from V and 3 bases from J, with 21 bases between. This CDR3 spans 16 amino acids. Germline loops: CDR1 SNHLY, CDR2 FYNNEI. This sequence joins TRBV2 and TRBJ2-7; no reliable D call. This clonotype originated in a man younger than 35 in good health and CMV-seropositive. The sequenced sample was PBMCs. The CDR3: CASSGFGSSRGYEQYF. CDR3 DNA sequence: TGTGCCAGCAGCGGGTTCGGTTCTTCGAGAGGCTACGAGCAGTACTTC.